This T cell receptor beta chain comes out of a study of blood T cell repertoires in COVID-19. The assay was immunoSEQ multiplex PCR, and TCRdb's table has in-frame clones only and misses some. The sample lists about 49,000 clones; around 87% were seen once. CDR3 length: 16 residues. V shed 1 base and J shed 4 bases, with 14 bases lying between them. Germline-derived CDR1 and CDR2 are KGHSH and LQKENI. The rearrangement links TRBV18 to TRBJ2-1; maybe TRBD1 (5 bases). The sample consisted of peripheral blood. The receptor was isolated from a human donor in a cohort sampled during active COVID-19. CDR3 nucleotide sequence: TGTGCCAGCTCACCACTGGGGCTTCCAGGGTACAATGAGCAGTTCTTC. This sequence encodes CASSPLGLPGYNEQFF. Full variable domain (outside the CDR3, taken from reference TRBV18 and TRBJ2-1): NAGVMQNPRHLVRRRGQEARLRCSPMKGHSHVYWYRQLPEEGLKFMVYLQKENIIDESGMPKERFSAEFPKEGPSILRIQQVVRGDSAAYFCASSPLGLPGYNEQFFGPGTRLTVL.